This passage covers 22 T cell receptor beta chains from one sample sequenced in a study of regulatory T cells in long-lasting Graves disease. Time point described: persistent/refractory GD, antithyroid drugs over 5 years with positive TRAb. PBMCs were the source of the RNA used for TCR sequencing. Both iRepertoire HTBI primers and Arm-PCR of CDR3 regions were used to build the TCR beta libraries. TCRdb called the multiplex PCR reads again in MiXCR, with one record for every CDR3 protein. This table has about 460,000 distinct CDR3 sequences, under 25% appearing once. Source: peripheral blood mononuclear cells (PBMCs), taken when the disease was refractory, from a patient treated with antithyroid drugs. These receptors originate from a female donor with Graves disease.

This clonotype was seen a single time. The chain couples TRBV6-9 to TRBJ2-5, with D possibly matching TRBD1 (7 bases). Per the germline V gene, CDR1 is MNHGY and CDR2 is SVAAGI. This CDR3 has 15 residues. The V and J ends lost 3 bases and 0 bases respectively, with 11 bases between them. In DNA form, the CDR3 reads TGTGCCAGCAGTTACGGGGGACAGAACCAAGAGACCCAGTACTTC. Residues: CASSYGGQNQETQYF.

This clonotype was found a few times. The chain recombines TRBV9 with TRBJ1-1; D remains ambiguous. CDR1 and CDR2 from the germline V gene are SGDLS and YYNGEE. The CDR3 has 15 amino acids. V lost 0 bases, J lost 3 bases, and 12 bases lay in between. The CDR3 nucleotides are TGTGCCAGCAGCGTAGCCCCGGGTGGGGACACTGAAGCTTTCTTT. The encoded protein is CASSVAPGGDTEAFF.

This clonotype was seen many times. The chain couples TRBV27 to TRBJ2-5; 14 bases fit TRBD2. This CDR3 spans 16 amino acids. V trimming: 5 bases; J trimming: 4 bases; junction bases outside the gene matches: 6. The germline V gene encodes CDR1 MNHEY and CDR2 SMNVEV (reference sequence). In nucleotides, the CDR3 is TGTGCCAGCAGTCTCAGGGGACTAGCGGGAGTAGAGACCCAGTACTTC. Amino acids: CASSLRGLAGVETQYF.

The chain recombines TRBV4-3 with TRBJ2-2; TRBD2 matches 14 bases. With 5 bases clipped from V and 6 bases from J, the junction kept 5 bases outside the gene matches. This CDR3 has 16 residues. Per the germline V gene, CDR1 is LGHNA and CDR2 is YSLEER. In DNA, the CDR3 is TGCGCCAGCAGCTCTTGGACTAGCGGGGGGTCCGGGGAGCTGTTTTTT. The encoded protein is CASSSWTSGGSGELFF.

This clonotype has ten or more counts. The chain joins TRBV28 to TRBJ1-6; the match to TRBD1 covers 8 bases. Germline-derived CDR1 and CDR2 are MDHEN and SYDVKM. The CDR3 totals 17 residues. Trimming cost V 3 bases and J 4 bases; bases outside gene matches: 8. The CDR3 loop reads CASSFIPGDRYNSPLHF. The CDR3, as DNA: TGTGCCAGCAGTTTTATCCCGGGGGACAGGTATAATTCACCCCTCCACTTT.

This clonotype was observed a few times. The gene calls are TRBV6-2 or TRBV6-3 and TRBJ1-6, with D possibly matching TRBD1 (5 bases). The ends were cut back, 1 base at V and 7 bases at J, with 20 bases in the middle. The CDR3 loop spans 18 amino acids. CDR1 and CDR2 (germline): MNHEY, SVGEGT. CDR3 sequence (DNA): TGTGCCAGCAGTTACTATCGGCAGGGAAGAGGTTTGAATTCACCCCTCCACTTT. Protein sequence: CASSYYRQGRGLNSPLHF.

This clonotype was seen repeatedly, ten times or more. The chain joins TRBV12-3 or TRBV12-4 to TRBJ1-2; 7 positions agree with TRBD1. There are 19 residues in the CDR3. V lost 4 bases and J lost 6; bases outside the gene matches: 23. The CDR3, as DNA: TGTGCCAGCAGTTCCCACGACTCAAGACTAGACAGGGAAAAAAATGGCTACACCTTC. This sequence encodes CASSSHDSRLDREKNGYTF.

V and J are TRBV5-6 and TRBJ2-5; either TRBD1 or TRBD2 may supply D (5 bases each). The CDR3 is made up of 15 amino acids. Germline CDR1 SGHDT, CDR2 YYEEEE. The ends were cut back, 0 bases at V and 1 base at J, with 10 bases in the middle. CDR3 nucleotide sequence: TGTGCCAGCAGCTTGGGGACGGGGCTCCAAGAGACCCAGTACTTC. Translated: CASSLGTGLQETQYF.

This clonotype occurred many times. This chain joins TRBV28 and TRBJ2-7; no firm D call. Trimming cost V 5 bases and J 2 bases, with 1 base left between them. The CDR3 is made up of 10 amino acids. The germline V gene has CDR1 MDHEN and CDR2 SYDVKM. CDR3: CASSAYEQYF. The CDR3 nucleotides are TGTGCCAGCAGTGCCTACGAGCAGTACTTC.

In this sample, this clonotype turned up a few times. The chain is built from TRBV20-1 and TRBJ1-3, with TRBD1 identical over 8 bases. The CDR3 has 16 residues. Unmatched junction bases numbered 9, after V lost 5 bases and J lost 0 bases. Germline V lookup: CDR1 DFQATT, CDR2 SNEGSKA (reference sequence). The CDR3 is CSASRDRTFSGNTIYF. The CDR3 nucleotides read TGCAGTGCTTCCCGGGACAGGACCTTCTCTGGAAACACCATATATTTT.

Comment on this clonotype: This clone may be a read error of a much larger clone one base away. The rearrangement links TRBV7-2 to TRBJ1-2; 9 nucleotides line up with TRBD1. Germline trimming cut 7 bases from V and 2 bases from J; bases unmatched to any gene: 5. CDR3 length: 14 amino acids. Germline values: CDR1 SGHTA, CDR2 FQGNSA. CDR3 sequence: CASNGTGQNYGYTF. The DNA for the CDR3 is TGTGCCAGCAATGGGACAGGGCAAAACTATGGCTACACCTTC.

This clonotype was observed at least ten times. The chain uses TRBV6-2 or TRBV6-3 and TRBJ2-7; D is perhaps TRBD1 or TRBD2 (5 bases each). V was trimmed by 8 bases and J by 6 bases, leaving 17 bases between them. Per germline, CDR1 MNHEY and CDR2 SVGEGT. The CDR3 contains 13 residues. The CDR3 DNA reads as TGTGCCAGCCGACGGGACCCAATCGCCGAGCAGTACTTC. Amino acids: CASRRDPIAEQYF.

This clonotype was observed at least ten times. The V and J genes are TRBV19 and TRBJ2-2; 10 bases match TRBD2. The CDR3 runs 16 residues. CDR1 and CDR2 (germline): LNHDA, SQIVND (reference sequence). J was trimmed by 3 bases and V by 4 bases; bases with no gene match: 5. The DNA of the CDR3 is TGTGCCAGTAGTACCCTAGCGGGAGTCCACACCGGGGAGCTGTTTTTT. It codes for CASSTLAGVHTGELFF.

This clonotype was seen repeatedly, ten times or more. The chain links TRBV7-2 to TRBJ2-7; 9 bases fit TRBD2. The germline V gene encodes CDR1 SGHTA and CDR2 FQGNSA. V shed 2 bases, J shed 2 bases, and the junction held 1 base outside the gene matches. The CDR3 covers 14 residues. Here the CDR3 reads CASSLTSGPYEQYF. The CDR3 DNA reads as TGTGCCAGCAGCTTAACTAGCGGGCCCTACGAGCAGTACTTC.

At least ten counts were recorded for this clonotype. The chain has TRBV12-3 or TRBV12-4 and TRBJ1-2; 7 bases line up with TRBD1. CDR3 size: 12 residues. V lost 3 bases, J lost 8 bases, and 3 bases stayed unmatched. The CDR3 DNA follows: TGTGCCAGCAGTTTTACAGGGGACGGCTACACCTTC. Translating gives CASSFTGDGYTF.

The chain couples TRBV12-3 or TRBV12-4 to TRBJ2-1, with D unclear. V was clipped by 7 bases and J by 0 bases, with 10 bases between them. CDR3 length: 14 amino acids. The CDR3: CASTPLGSYNEQFF. As DNA, the CDR3 is TGTGCCAGCACTCCGCTAGGCTCCTACAATGAGCAGTTCTTC.

At least ten counts were recorded for this clonotype. The chain couples TRBV20-1 to TRBJ2-7, with 13 nucleotides matching TRBD2. The CDR3 consists of 14 residues. The V and J ends lost 4 bases and 6 bases, in that order; junction bases with no gene match: 6. CDR1 and CDR2 from the germline V gene are DFQATT and SNEGSKA (reference sequence). The CDR3 sequence is CSATRTSGSGEQYF. CDR3 in DNA: TGCAGTGCTACCCGGACTAGCGGGAGTGGCGAGCAGTACTTC.

This chain connects TRBV5-1 to TRBJ2-7, with D possibly matching TRBD1 (6 bases). The CDR3 extends over 15 amino acids. CDR1 SGHRS and CDR2 YFSETQ come from the germline V gene. V lost 0 bases and J 1 base, leaving 11 bases between the germline ends. CDR3 nucleotide sequence: TGCGCCAGCAGCTTGGGACAGGATCCTTCCTACGAGCAGTACTTC. Protein sequence: CASSLGQDPSYEQYF.

This clonotype was found many times. The chain links TRBV12-3 or TRBV12-4 to TRBJ1-1; TRBD1 aligns across 7 bases. Trimming at V came to 5 bases and at J to 11 bases, leaving 11 bases not matched to a gene. CDR3 length: 13 amino acids. CDR3 in amino acids: CASSPTTGRRAFF. For the CDR3, the DNA is TGTGCCAGCAGTCCAACGACAGGGCGGCGGGCTTTCTTT.

This clonotype turned up a few times. The genes are TRBV20-1 and TRBJ2-7; D is possibly TRBD1 (5 bases). The CDR3 spans 17 residues. Germline V gene data show CDR1 as DFQATT and CDR2 as SNEGSKA (reference sequence). Between the trimmed V and J ends, which lost 1 base and 2 bases, there was a span of 21 bases. As DNA, the CDR3 is TGCAGTGCTAGAGTGTGGGAAGGGCAGGGCCGTCCCTACGAGCAGTACTTC. Residues: CSARVWEGQGRPYEQYF.

The chain combines TRBV19 with TRBJ2-2; 8 bases map to TRBD1. The CDR3 has 15 amino acids. Germline V gene sequence: CDR1 LNHDA, CDR2 SQIVND (reference sequence). The junction had 6 bases not matched to a gene; V was cut back by 4 bases and J by 5 bases. The CDR3 loop is CASSTRDRLTGELFF. In nucleotides, the CDR3 is TGTGCCAGTAGTACCCGGGACAGGTTGACCGGGGAGCTGTTTTTT. Complete variable domain (other parts from reference TRBV19 and TRBJ2-2): DGGITQSPKYLFRKEGQNVTLSCEQNLNHDAMYWYRQDPGQGLRLIYYSQIVNDFQKGDIAEGYSVSREKKESFPLTVTSAQKNPTAFYLCASSTRDRLTGELFFGEGSRLTVL.

This clonotype has ten or more counts. This chain uses TRBV27 with TRBJ2-5, with D perhaps matching TRBD1 (6 bases). Germline V CDR1 and CDR2: MNHEY, SMNVEV (reference sequence). The V end lost 1 base, the J end lost 5 bases, and 14 bases lay between the germline ends. This CDR3 spans 15 amino acids. CDR3 in amino acids: CASSLYQGLWETQYF. CDR3 nucleotides: TGTGCCAGCAGTTTATACCAGGGGTTATGGGAGACCCAGTACTTC.